Listed below are T cell receptor beta chains from one sample, sequenced in a study of blood T cell repertoires in COVID-19. Sequencing used immunoSEQ multiplex PCR; TCRdb keeps in-frame clones, though not all of them. The sample carries 60,000 or so clones, approximately 83% recorded once. The sample was peripheral blood. The receptor set was obtained from a man aged 30 to 39 with COVID-19, enrolled during active disease. Each CDR3 is given with its conserved first and last residue. The D gene is left open where the match is weak. Expanded clones get a size class; other rows say once, few or many, or leave the size out.

j_call: TRBJ2-1
d_call: .
v_call: TRBV5-4
clone_size: .
cdr3_nt: TGTGCCAGCACTCAGGGGTACGCTGAGCAGTTCTTC
cdr3_aa: CASTQGYAEQFF

j_call: TRBJ1-1
d_call: .
v_call: TRBV19
clone_size: once
cdr3_nt: TGTGCCAGTAGTACTGGGAGCACTGAAGCTTTCTTT
cdr3_aa: CASSTGSTEAFF

j_call: TRBJ2-2
d_call: .
v_call: TRBV11-1
clone_size: .
cdr3_nt: TGTGCCAGCAGGGCCGGGAGCGGCACCGGGGAGCTGTTTTTT
cdr3_aa: CASRAGSGTGELFF

j_call: TRBJ2-3
d_call: .
v_call: TRBV4-3
clone_size: .
cdr3_nt: TGCGCCAGCAGCCAAGAGGGGACTGTGGTGTCAGAGGGCCTTGTTACGCAGTATTTT
cdr3_aa: CASSQEGTVVSEGLVTQYF

j_call: TRBJ2-7
d_call: TRBD2
v_call: TRBV30
clone_size: few
cdr3_nt: TGTGCCTGGGCGGGAGGAGGATACGAGCAGTACTTC
cdr3_aa: CAWAGGGYEQYF

j_call: TRBJ2-7
d_call: TRBD1
v_call: TRBV6-5
clone_size: .
cdr3_nt: TGTGCCAGCAGTAGGGGGACAGGGGGCGCCTACGAGCAGTACTTC
cdr3_aa: CASSRGTGGAYEQYF

j_call: TRBJ1-5
d_call: .
v_call: TRBV9
clone_size: .
cdr3_nt: TGTGCCAGCAGCGTAAGCCCCTCCAATCAGCCCCAGCATTTT
cdr3_aa: CASSVSPSNQPQHF

j_call: TRBJ2-1
d_call: .
v_call: TRBV11-3
clone_size: once
cdr3_nt: TGTGCCAGCAGCTCAATAGACATTAATGAGCAGTTCTTC
cdr3_aa: CASSSIDINEQFF

j_call: TRBJ1-3
d_call: .
v_call: TRBV6-1
clone_size: .
cdr3_nt: TGTGCCAGCAGTGAAGTCGGTCCCTCTGGAAACACCATATATTTT
cdr3_aa: CASSEVGPSGNTIYF

j_call: TRBJ1-4
d_call: .
v_call: TRBV2
clone_size: .
cdr3_nt: TGTGCCAGCAGCGCAATGGGGGGGCAGGGTGAAAAACTGTTTTTT
cdr3_aa: CASSAMGGQGEKLFF

j_call: TRBJ2-3
d_call: .
v_call: TRBV27
clone_size: .
cdr3_nt: TGTGCCAGCAGTTTATTACACCCATCCACAGATACGCAGTATTTT
cdr3_aa: CASSLLHPSTDTQYF

j_call: TRBJ1-2
d_call: .
v_call: TRBV28
clone_size: once
cdr3_nt: TGTGCCAGCAGTGGGGTAGGGGATGGCCAGGAGGGCTATGGCTACACCTTC
cdr3_aa: CASSGVGDGQEGYGYTF

j_call: TRBJ1-5
d_call: .
v_call: TRBV18
clone_size: .
cdr3_nt: TGTGCCAGCTCACCGGGGCAGGGGATATATAGCAATCAGCCCCAGCATTTT
cdr3_aa: CASSPGQGIYSNQPQHF

j_call: TRBJ2-7
d_call: TRBD1
v_call: TRBV5-4
clone_size: .
cdr3_nt: TGTGCCAGCAGCTTGGAAGGGGGAACAGGGGAAGCCTACGAGCAGTACTTC
cdr3_aa: CASSLEGGTGEAYEQYF

j_call: TRBJ1-1
d_call: .
v_call: TRBV18
clone_size: .
cdr3_nt: TGTGCCAGCTCACGTACCACGGCAGGGCTTCGCACTGAAGCTTTCTTT
cdr3_aa: CASSRTTAGLRTEAFF

j_call: TRBJ1-1
d_call: .
v_call: TRBV30
clone_size: .
cdr3_nt: TGTGCCTGGGCACGCGAGGGTTACGGGGACACTGAAGCTTTCTTT
cdr3_aa: CAWAREGYGDTEAFF

j_call: TRBJ1-4
d_call: .
v_call: TRBV4-1
clone_size: .
cdr3_nt: TGCGCCAGCAGCCAAGAGGCCTCACCAACTAATGAAAAACTGTTTTTT
cdr3_aa: CASSQEASPTNEKLFF

j_call: TRBJ2-2
d_call: TRBD2
v_call: TRBV9
clone_size: once
cdr3_nt: TGTGCCAGCAGCGAGCACGGGACTAGCAGCACCGGGGAGCTGTTTTTT
cdr3_aa: CASSEHGTSSTGELFF

j_call: TRBJ1-5
d_call: .
v_call: TRBV5-8
clone_size: .
cdr3_nt: TGTGCCAGCAGCTTGGCCCGGGGAGGTAATCAGCCCCAGCATTTT
cdr3_aa: CASSLARGGNQPQHF

j_call: TRBJ2-7
d_call: TRBD1
v_call: TRBV28
clone_size: .
cdr3_nt: TGTGCCAGCAGTCTCCGGGACAGGGAGTTGGGCGAGCAGTACTTC
cdr3_aa: CASSLRDRELGEQYF

j_call: TRBJ1-5
d_call: .
v_call: TRBV15
clone_size: .
cdr3_nt: TGTGCCACCAGCAGAGACCCAACGGAGTCCCAGCATTTT
cdr3_aa: CATSRDPTESQHF

j_call: TRBJ1-1
d_call: TRBD1
v_call: TRBV28
clone_size: .
cdr3_nt: TGTGCCAGCAGCCCTATCGACAGGGGGCGCGTCACTGAAGCTTTCTTT
cdr3_aa: CASSPIDRGRVTEAFF

j_call: TRBJ1-1
d_call: .
v_call: TRBV19
clone_size: .
cdr3_nt: TGTGCCAGTAGCAAAACAGCGAACACTGAAGCTTTCTTT
cdr3_aa: CASSKTANTEAFF

j_call: TRBJ1-1
d_call: .
v_call: TRBV27
clone_size: .
cdr3_nt: TGTGCCAGCAGTTTCGGGGGGCTCATCACTGAAGCTTTCTTT
cdr3_aa: CASSFGGLITEAFF

j_call: TRBJ1-6
d_call: TRBD1
v_call: TRBV2
clone_size: .
cdr3_nt: TGTGCCAGCAGTCAGACAGGGAGTGTGGCACCCCTCCACTTT
cdr3_aa: CASSQTGSVAPLHF

j_call: TRBJ1-2
d_call: TRBD1
v_call: TRBV2
clone_size: .
cdr3_nt: TGTGCCAGCAGTAGGGACAGTTCTTATGGCTACACCTTC
cdr3_aa: CASSRDSSYGYTF

j_call: TRBJ2-7
d_call: TRBD1
v_call: TRBV3-1/TRBV3-2
clone_size: .
cdr3_nt: TGTGCCAGCAGCCTTCTCGGACAGGGCTACGAGCAGTACTTC
cdr3_aa: CASSLLGQGYEQYF

j_call: TRBJ2-2
d_call: .
v_call: TRBV10-2
clone_size: .
cdr3_nt: TGCGCCAGCAGTGGGGGGGGGCACGCCACCGGGGAGCTGTTTTTT
cdr3_aa: CASSGGGHATGELFF

j_call: TRBJ1-4
d_call: .
v_call: TRBV11-2
clone_size: .
cdr3_nt: TGTGCCAGCAGCTTGGATATGGCGGCTAATGAAAAACTGTTTTTT
cdr3_aa: CASSLDMAANEKLFF

j_call: TRBJ1-3
d_call: .
v_call: TRBV18
clone_size: .
cdr3_nt: TGTGCCAGCTCAACGGACTCGGCGGATGGAAACACCATATATTTT
cdr3_aa: CASSTDSADGNTIYF

j_call: TRBJ1-1
d_call: TRBD1
v_call: TRBV9
clone_size: .
cdr3_nt: TGTGCCAGCAGCGTAGGGGGGACAGGGTTCACTGAAGCTTTCTTT
cdr3_aa: CASSVGGTGFTEAFF

j_call: TRBJ2-3
d_call: .
v_call: TRBV29-1
clone_size: .
cdr3_nt: TGCAGCGTTGGGAGGGGTTGGAGCACAGATACGCAGTATTTT
cdr3_aa: CSVGRGWSTDTQYF

j_call: TRBJ2-7
d_call: TRBD1
v_call: TRBV2
clone_size: .
cdr3_nt: TGTGCCAGACGACAGGGCCTATCCTACGAGCAGTACTTC
cdr3_aa: CARRQGLSYEQYF

j_call: TRBJ1-3
d_call: .
v_call: TRBV4-1
clone_size: .
cdr3_nt: TGCGCCAGCAGCCAAGCTTCCGGGACACCCTCTGGAAACACCATATATTTT
cdr3_aa: CASSQASGTPSGNTIYF

j_call: TRBJ2-3
d_call: TRBD2
v_call: TRBV4-3
clone_size: .
cdr3_nt: TGCGCCAGCAGCCAAGACGCGGGAGGGGATACGCAGTATTTT
cdr3_aa: CASSQDAGGDTQYF

j_call: TRBJ2-7
d_call: TRBD2
v_call: TRBV19
clone_size: .
cdr3_nt: TGTGCCAGTAGTAGAACACTTCGGACTAGCGACGAGCAGTACTTC
cdr3_aa: CASSRTLRTSDEQYF

j_call: TRBJ2-5
d_call: TRBD2
v_call: TRBV2
clone_size: .
cdr3_nt: TGTGCCAGCCTAATCGGAACTAGCGGCCAAGAGACCCAGTACTTC
cdr3_aa: CASLIGTSGQETQYF

j_call: TRBJ2-7
d_call: .
v_call: TRBV7-8
clone_size: few
cdr3_nt: TGTGCCAGCAGCCCCGAGTGGACAGCGAACGAGCAGTACTTC
cdr3_aa: CASSPEWTANEQYF

j_call: TRBJ1-3
d_call: .
v_call: TRBV27
clone_size: .
cdr3_nt: TGTGCCAGCAGTTTAGGCAGGCCCTCTGGAAACACCATATATTTT
cdr3_aa: CASSLGRPSGNTIYF

j_call: TRBJ1-1
d_call: TRBD1
v_call: TRBV24-1
clone_size: .
cdr3_nt: TGTGCCACCAGTGGCCAGGGGGTTGGAACTTTCTTT
cdr3_aa: CATSGQGVGTFF

j_call: TRBJ2-7
d_call: TRBD2
v_call: TRBV18
clone_size: .
cdr3_nt: TGTGCCAGCTCACCTCCGGGACTAGCGGAAGAGCAGTACTTC
cdr3_aa: CASSPPGLAEEQYF

j_call: TRBJ1-5
d_call: .
v_call: TRBV24-1
clone_size: .
cdr3_nt: TGTGCCACCAGTGAGGGGGGTATGGGTGGTCAGCCCCAGCATTTT
cdr3_aa: CATSEGGMGGQPQHF